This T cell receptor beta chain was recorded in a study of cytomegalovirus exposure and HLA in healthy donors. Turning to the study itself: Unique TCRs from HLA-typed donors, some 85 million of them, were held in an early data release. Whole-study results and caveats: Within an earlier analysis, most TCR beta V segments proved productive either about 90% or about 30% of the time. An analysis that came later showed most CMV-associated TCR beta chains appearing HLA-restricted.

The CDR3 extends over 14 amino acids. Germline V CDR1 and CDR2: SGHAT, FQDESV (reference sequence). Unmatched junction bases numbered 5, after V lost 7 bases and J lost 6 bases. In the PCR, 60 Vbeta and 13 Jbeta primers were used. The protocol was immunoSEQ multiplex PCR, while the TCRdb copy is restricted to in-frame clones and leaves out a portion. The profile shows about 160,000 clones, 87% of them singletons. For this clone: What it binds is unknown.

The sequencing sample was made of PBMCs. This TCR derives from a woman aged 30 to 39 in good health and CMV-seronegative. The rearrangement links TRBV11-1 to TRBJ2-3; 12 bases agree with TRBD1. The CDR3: CASTRDRGPDTQYF. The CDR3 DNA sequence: TGTGCCAGCACCCGGGACAGGGGGCCGGATACGCAGTATTTT.